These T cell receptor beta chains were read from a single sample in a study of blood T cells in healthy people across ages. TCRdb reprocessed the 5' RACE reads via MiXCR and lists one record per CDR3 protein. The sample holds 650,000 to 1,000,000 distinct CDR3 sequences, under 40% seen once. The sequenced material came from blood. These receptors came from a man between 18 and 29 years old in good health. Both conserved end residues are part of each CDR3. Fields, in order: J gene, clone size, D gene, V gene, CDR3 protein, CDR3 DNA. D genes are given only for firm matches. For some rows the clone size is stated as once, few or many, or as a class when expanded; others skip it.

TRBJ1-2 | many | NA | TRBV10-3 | CAITAGREYGYTF | TGTGCCATCACCGCGGGCAGGGAGTATGGCTACACCTTC
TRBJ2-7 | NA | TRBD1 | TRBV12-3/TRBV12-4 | CASSHSQGAPYEQYF | TGTGCCAGCAGTCATTCCCAGGGGGCCCCCTACGAGCAGTACTTC
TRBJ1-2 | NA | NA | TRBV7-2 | CASSPGPGPGYTF | TGTGCCAGCAGCCCGGGACCAGGACCTGGCTACACCTTC
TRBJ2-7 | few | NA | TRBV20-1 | CSARERDGGTSAYEQYF | TGCAGTGCTAGAGAAAGGGACGGGGGCACCTCAGCCTACGAGCAGTACTTC
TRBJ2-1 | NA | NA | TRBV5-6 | CASSLLSTIYNEQFF | TGTGCCAGCAGCTTGCTTAGTACCATCTACAATGAGCAGTTCTTC
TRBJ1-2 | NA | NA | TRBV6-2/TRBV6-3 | CASSDSAGDGYTF | TGTGCCAGCAGTGACTCGGCGGGGGATGGCTACACCTTC
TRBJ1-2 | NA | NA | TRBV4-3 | CASSQDRQDLCGYTF | TGCGCCAGCAGCCAAGATCGACAGGATTTGTGTGGCTACACCTTC
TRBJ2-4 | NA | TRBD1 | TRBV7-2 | CASSIRDRRNIQYF | TGTGCCAGCAGCATCCGGGACAGACGGAACATTCAGTACTTC
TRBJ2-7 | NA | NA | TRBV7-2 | CASSGPGRRVGEQYF | TGTGCCAGCAGCGGACCGGGACGGAGGGTGGGCGAGCAGTACTTC
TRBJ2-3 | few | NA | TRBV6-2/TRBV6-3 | CASSDSRGGTQYF | TGTGCCAGCAGTGACTCCCGAGGGGGTACGCAGTATTTT
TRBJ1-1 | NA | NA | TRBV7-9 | CASSPGQFMNTEAFF | TGTGCCAGCAGCCCAGGACAGTTCATGAACACTGAAGCTTTCTTT
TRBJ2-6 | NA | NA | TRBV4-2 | CASSQDRTTGANVLTF | TGTGCCAGCAGCCAAGATCGGACAACTGGGGCCAACGTCCTGACTTTC
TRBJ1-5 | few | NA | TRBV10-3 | CAIQSGGEQPQHF | TGTGCCATCCAGTCCGGAGGGGAACAGCCCCAGCATTTT
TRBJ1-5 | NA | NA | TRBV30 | CAWSAPALGPQHF | TGTGCCTGGAGTGCTCCGGCGCTTGGGCCCCAGCATTTT